This passage covers 32 T cell receptor beta chains from one sample sequenced in a study of graft-versus-host responses after intestinal transplantation. Their recognized antigens are unknown. TCRdb keeps only in-frame clones here, not all; method: immunoSEQ multiplex PCR. The table has tens of thousands of clones, around 93% seen once. The starting material was unstimulated CD4+ T cells sorted from spleen or lymph node cells, obtained before transplant. The receptors were gathered from a human donor who was the organ donor for an intestinal transplant.

This clone was counted a single time. V and J are TRBV18 and TRBJ2-3; 12 nucleotides match TRBD2. J gave up 2 bases and V 6 bases, and 6 bases lay outside the gene matches. This CDR3 contains 16 residues. Germline-derived CDR1 and CDR2 are KGHSH and LQKENI. The CDR3 here is CASSASGGANTDTQYF. CDR3 bases: TGTGCCAGCTCTGCTAGCGGGGGGGCCAACACAGATACGCAGTATTTT.

CDR3 DNA: TGCGCCAGCAGCTTGGAAGGGTTCCCCTACAATGAGCAGTTCTTC. Amino acids: CASSLEGFPYNEQFF. The J gene is TRBJ2-1, the V gene TRBV5-1, with D unresolved. Germline V gives CDR1 SGHRS, CDR2 YFSETQ. The V end lost 0 bases, the J end lost 2 bases, and 9 bases lay between the germline ends. This CDR3 is built from 15 residues.

The chain employs TRBV4-3 and TRBJ1-2, with a tentative D call TRBD1 (6 bases). There are 17 residues in the CDR3. The germline V gene has CDR1 LGHNA and CDR2 YSLEER. Between the trimmed V and J ends, which lost 4 bases and 4 bases, there was a span of 22 bases. CDR3 nucleotide sequence: TGCGCCAGCAGCCCCTCGGATTGGACAGCCACTCCCTATGGCTACACCTTC. Translated: CASSPSDWTATPYGYTF.

V gene TRBV7-2 combines with J gene TRBJ2-1, with 14 bases identical to TRBD2. The CDR3 sequence is 17 residues long. V was pared by 5 bases and J by 7 bases, with 10 bases of the junction left unmatched. Per the germline V gene, CDR1 is SGHTA and CDR2 is FQGNSA. CDR3 nucleotides: TGTGCCAGCAGCCCCTTCAAGACTAGCGGGGGGGTAAATGAGCAGTTCTTC. It translates to CASSPFKTSGGVNEQFF.

This chain connects TRBV5-6 to TRBJ2-5; D possibly corresponds to TRBD1 (5 bases). This CDR3 region has 14 residues. Germline CDR1 and CDR2: SGHDT and YYEEEE. Trimming removed 1 base at V and 5 bases at J, with 12 bases between. CDR3 protein: CASSLTGLGETQYF. In DNA, the CDR3 is TGTGCCAGCAGCTTGACAGGTTTAGGGGAGACCCAGTACTTC.

The J gene is TRBJ1-1, the V gene TRBV7-3; D gene ambiguous. CDR3 length: 15 amino acids. Per germline, CDR1 SGHTA and CDR2 FQGTGA. The V end was cut by 1 base, the J end by 2 bases, with 11 bases between. The CDR3 DNA reads as TGTGCCAGCAGCTTAAACCCAGGCCTAAACACTGAAGCTTTCTTT. Translation gives CASSLNPGLNTEAFF.

The chain is built from TRBV2 and TRBJ2-7, with D maybe TRBD1 (5 bases). V was pared by 6 bases and J by 4 bases, with 13 bases between. Germline-derived CDR1 and CDR2 are SNHLY and FYNNEI. The CDR3 runs 13 residues. In DNA form, the CDR3 reads TGTGCCAGCAGGGGGCCGCTTCCTTACGAGCAGTACTTC. Translation: CASRGPLPYEQYF.

This chain joins TRBV5-6 and TRBJ1-6; 7 nucleotides align to TRBD1. Germline CDR1 SGHDT, CDR2 YYEEEE. CDR3 length equals 14 residues. Trimming removed 2 bases from V and 8 bases from J; junction bases left unmatched: 4. CDR3 sequence: CASSFRGFHSPLHF. In DNA form, the CDR3 reads TGTGCCAGCAGCTTCAGGGGGTTCCATTCACCCCTCCACTTT.

V is TRBV4-1 and J is TRBJ2-7; 8 bases are a match to TRBD1. Germline CDR1 and CDR2: MGHRA and YSYEKL. The CDR3 extends over 16 amino acids. The J segment lost 3 bases and the V segment lost 4 bases, leaving 11 bases of the junction unmatched. The CDR3 is CASSLHRGVQGYEQYF. CDR3 DNA sequence: TGCGCCAGCAGCCTACACAGGGGGGTACAGGGCTACGAGCAGTACTTC.

This clone was observed a single time. The chain uses TRBV6-4 and TRBJ2-5, with no clear D. The last part of the DNA fits TRBJ2-7 better; the J call may be wrong. Germline V gene lookup returns CDR1 MRHNA and CDR2 SNTAGT. The CDR3 covers 18 residues. Written as DNA, the CDR3 is TGTGCCAGCAGTGACCAGAAAGAGGAAAGGACCAGAACCTACGAGCAGTACTTC. Translation: CASSDQKEERTRTYEQYF.

The genes are TRBV5-5 and TRBJ2-2, with TRBD2 identical over 7 bases. The CDR3 extends over 15 amino acids. V dropped 0 bases and J dropped 4; count of bases not matched to a gene: 3. Germline CDR1 reads SGHKS; CDR2 reads YYEKEE (reference sequence). The CDR3 region is CASSLAAGFTGELFF. CDR3 nucleotide sequence: TGTGCCAGCAGCTTGGCAGCGGGGTTCACCGGGGAGCTGTTTTTT.

The V gene is TRBV5-1, the J gene TRBJ1-4, with D perhaps matching TRBD1 (5 bases). The germline V gene has CDR1 SGHRS and CDR2 YFSETQ. V gave up 2 bases and J gave up 5 bases, with 10 bases separating them. The length of the CDR3 is 14 residues. The CDR3 DNA follows: TGCGCCAGCAGCTTCCGTGACAGCAATGAAAAACTGTTTTTT. Residues: CASSFRDSNEKLFF.

This chain links TRBV7-2 with TRBJ1-4, with D hard to call. V was trimmed by 6 bases and J by 5 bases, leaving 16 bases between them. Looked up from germline, CDR1 is SGHTA and CDR2 is FQGNSA. This CDR3 is built from 15 residues. CDR3 amino acids: CASSYGAGINEKLFF. For the CDR3, the DNA is TGTGCCAGCAGTTACGGCGCGGGGATAAATGAAAAACTGTTTTTT.

This clone was found a few times. The chain couples TRBV4-3 to TRBJ1-3; no definite D call. CDR3 length: 16 amino acids. Germline V CDR1 and CDR2: LGHNA, YSLEER. With 1 base removed from V and 0 bases from J, the gap between germline ends came to 10 bases. In DNA, the CDR3 is TGCGCCAGCAGCCAAGGGACTTTTAGCTCTGGAAACACCATATATTTT. Translation: CASSQGTFSSGNTIYF.

The CDR3 DNA reads TGTGCCAGTAGTCTAAATACAGGGGCAACTAATGAAAAACTGTTTTTT. The encoded protein is CASSLNTGATNEKLFF. This chain links TRBV19 with TRBJ1-4; 7 nucleotides align to TRBD1. This CDR3 has 16 residues. Germline-derived CDR1 and CDR2 are LNHDA and SQIVND (reference sequence). J lost 0 bases, V lost 5 bases, and 6 bases had no gene match.

The chain couples TRBV6-1 to TRBJ2-5; no reliable D call. The tail of the sequence fits TRBJ2-7 better, so the J call may be wrong. Per the germline V gene, CDR1 is MNHNS and CDR2 is SASEGT. The CDR3 runs to 14 residues. As DNA, the CDR3 is TGTGCCAGCAGTGAATGGCGGTCACTCTACGAGCAGTACTTC. It is translated as CASSEWRSLYEQYF.

This sequence joins TRBV30 and TRBJ1-2, with a weak D call TRBD1 (6 bases). The CDR3 is 15 residues long. V lost 0 bases and J lost 1, with 12 bases in between. Per germline, CDR1 GTSNPN and CDR2 SVGIG (reference sequence). The CDR3: CAWSVGGEVNYGYTF. The CDR3 DNA sequence: TGTGCCTGGAGTGTAGGGGGGGAGGTTAACTATGGCTACACCTTC.

The chain links TRBV7-2 to TRBJ2-5; 10 nucleotides align to TRBD2. Losses at the gene ends were 5 bases for V and 4 bases for J; bases not matched to a gene: 10. Germline-derived CDR1 and CDR2 are SGHTA and FQGNSA. The length of the CDR3 is 16 residues. This CDR3 reads CASSPLRAGGVETQYF. The CDR3 DNA follows: TGTGCCAGCAGCCCGCTTCGAGCGGGGGGGGTAGAGACCCAGTACTTC.

The chain links TRBV9 to TRBJ2-7, with D perhaps matching TRBD2 (6 bases). Trimming cost V 4 bases and J 0 bases, with 14 bases left between them. Germline lookup yields CDR1 SGDLS and CDR2 YYNGEE. The CDR3 has 15 amino acids. CDR3 nucleotides: TGTGCCAGCAGCCCTAGCGCCATTAGCTCCTACGAGCAGTACTTC. Encoded protein: CASSPSAISSYEQYF.

This clone has a single count. The rearrangement links TRBV7-8 to TRBJ2-7; D gene ambiguous. V shed 5 bases and J shed 3 bases, with 11 bases lying between them. This CDR3 is 13 amino acids long. The germline V gene has CDR1 SGHVS and CDR2 FQNEAQ. The CDR3 is CASSPRVYYEQYF. DNA for the CDR3: TGTGCCAGCAGCCCCAGAGTTTACTACGAGCAGTACTTC.

The chain employs TRBV4-2 and TRBJ2-2; TRBD2 matches 7 bases. The CDR3 has 17 residues. CDR1 and CDR2 from the germline V gene are LGHNA and YNFKEQ. J lost 0 bases, V lost 4 bases, and 8 bases had no gene match. The CDR3 reads CASSPLGGGPNTGELFF. The CDR3 DNA is TGTGCCAGCAGCCCTCTTGGGGGGGGACCGAACACCGGGGAGCTGTTTTTT.

The chain links TRBV5-8 to TRBJ2-7; D gene uncertain. V lost 2 bases and J 3 bases, leaving 6 bases between the germline ends. Germline V CDR1 and CDR2: SGHTS, YDEGEE. The CDR3 runs to 12 residues. The CDR3 reads CASSFEVYEQYF. CDR3 in DNA: TGTGCCAGCAGCTTCGAGGTCTACGAGCAGTACTTC.

J is TRBJ2-2 and V is TRBV6-1, with a possible D match to TRBD1 (5 bases). Trimming cost V 7 bases and J 1 base, with 7 bases left between them. This CDR3 comprises 13 residues. Germline CDR1 is MNHNS and CDR2 is SASEGT. The CDR3 DNA reads TGTGCCAGCACCCAGGGGAACACCGGGGAGCTGTTTTTT. Translated, it gives CASTQGNTGELFF.

The chain carries TRBV18 and TRBJ2-7, with TRBD1 as a possible D gene (6 bases). Trimming removed 6 bases from V and 3 bases from J, with 12 bases in between. The germline V gene has CDR1 KGHSH and CDR2 LQKENI. The CDR3 is 13 residues long. As DNA, the CDR3 is TGTGCCAGCTCCCCGGGACACAACTACGAGCAGTACTTC. Translated: CASSPGHNYEQYF.

The V call is TRBV5-1, the J call TRBJ2-2; D is possibly TRBD1 (6 bases). From germline, CDR1 is SGHRS and CDR2 YFSETQ. Trimming pared 5 bases from V and 1 base from J, leaving 12 bases between. CDR3 length equals 15 residues. CDR3 DNA sequence: TGCGCCAGCAGAACCGGGACACAGAACACCGGGGAGCTGTTTTTT. As protein: CASRTGTQNTGELFF.

This clone was seen a single time. This chain connects TRBV19 to TRBJ1-5; 7 bases agree with TRBD1. The CDR3 loop spans 14 amino acids. V dropped 6 bases and J dropped 5; count of bases not matched to a gene: 7. Per the germline V gene, CDR1 is LNHDA and CDR2 is SQIVND (reference sequence). CDR3 region: CASRTDRRHQPQHF. Written as DNA, the CDR3 is TGTGCCAGTAGAACGGACAGGCGTCATCAGCCCCAGCATTTT. Complete variable domain (other parts from reference TRBV19 and TRBJ1-5): DGGITQSPKYLFRKEGQNVTLSCEQNLNHDAMYWYRQDPGQGLRLIYYSQIVNDFQKGDIAEGYSVSREKKESFPLTVTSAQKNPTAFYLCASRTDRRHQPQHFGDGTRLSIL.

This chain joins TRBV2 and TRBJ2-3; 10 bases map to TRBD2. J was trimmed by 2 bases and V by 8 bases; bases with no gene match: 7. Germline-derived CDR1 and CDR2 are SNHLY and FYNNEI. This CDR3 has 15 amino acids. In DNA, the CDR3 is TGTGCCAGCGGACCGGGACTAGCGATCACAGATACGCAGTATTTT. Translation: CASGPGLAITDTQYF.

This rearrangement joins TRBV29-1 to TRBJ2-3, with D tentatively TRBD2 (7 bases). Germline loops: CDR1 SQVTM, CDR2 ANQGSEA. The CDR3 extends over 13 amino acids. With 8 bases removed from V and 2 bases from J, the gap between germline ends came to 14 bases. The DNA for the CDR3 is TGCAGCTCCGGGGGGCCTCTCACAGATACGCAGTATTTT. It is translated as CSSGGPLTDTQYF.

V gene TRBV9 combines with J gene TRBJ1-6; D is unresolved. The CDR3 covers 14 residues. The V gene's germline CDR1 is SGDLS and CDR2 YYNGEE. V lost 4 bases to trimming and J lost 4 bases, with 9 bases between them. CDR3 DNA sequence: TGTGCCAGCAGCCCAAGGACTTATAATTCACCCCTCCACTTT. Amino acids: CASSPRTYNSPLHF. The variable domain in full, with the rest retrieved from reference TRBV9 and TRBJ1-6, is DSGVTQTPKHLITATGQRVTLRCSPRSGDLSVYWYQQSLDQGLQFLIQYYNGEERAKGNILERFSAQQFPDLHSELNLSSLELGDSALYFCASSPRTYNSPLHFGNGTRLTVT.

The V and J genes are TRBV11-1 and TRBJ2-5; 7 positions agree with TRBD2. In germline, CDR1 is SGHAT, CDR2 FQDESV (reference sequence). V lost 3 bases, J lost 2 bases, and 6 bases stayed unmatched. This CDR3 is 15 amino acids long. CDR3 amino acids: CASSLGLPAQETQYF. In DNA, the CDR3 is TGTGCCAGCAGCTTGGGACTACCTGCACAAGAGACCCAGTACTTC.

The chain couples TRBV7-2 to TRBJ2-5; the D gene is possibly TRBD1 (6 bases). There are 15 residues in the CDR3. Germline V CDR1 and CDR2: SGHTA, FQGNSA. Trimming removed 1 base at V and 3 bases at J, with 12 bases between. The CDR3 spells CASSLDGTKKETQYF. In DNA, the CDR3 is TGTGCCAGCAGCTTAGACGGGACAAAGAAAGAGACCCAGTACTTC.

The rearrangement uses TRBV21-1 and TRBJ2-3; TRBD1 reflects the table's D call only, with no check against the DNA. TRBV21-1 is a documented pseudogene. The CDR3 spans 17 residues. CDR3 sequence: CASSKENREVGTDTQYF. CDR3 coding DNA: TGTGCCAGCAGCAAAGAGAACAGGGAAGTAGGCACAGATACGCAGTATTTT.